A selection of T cell receptor beta chains follows, all from one sample in a study of vaccination and CD4 T cells after COVID-19. TCRdb itself ran the PCR reads through MiXCR, one entry per CDR3 protein. The data hold about 16,000 distinct CDR3 sequences, with around 55% observed a single time. No antigen is known for these receptors. This sample comprised CD4+ T cells from blood, cultured in vitro, obtained about 7 months after SARS-CoV-2 vaccination. These receptors all come from a human donor who had recovered from COVID-19. The CDR3 runs from the conserved cysteine through the conserved F or W. Fields, in order: J gene, clone size, V gene, D gene, CDR3 DNA, CDR3 protein. A D gene is named only where the DNA matches it firmly. A row's size may be missing; if present it is once, few, many or a size class.

J gene: TRBJ2-1
clone size: .
V gene: TRBV2
D gene: TRBD1
CDR3 DNA: TGTGCCAGCAGTGGACAGGGGTCCTACAATGAGCAGTTCTTC
CDR3 protein: CASSGQGSYNEQFF

J gene: TRBJ2-5
clone size: .
V gene: TRBV6-1
D gene: TRBD1
CDR3 DNA: TGTGCCAGCAGTACGAGACAGGGGGGTAAAGAGACCCAGTACTTC
CDR3 protein: CASSTRQGGKETQYF

J gene: TRBJ2-1
clone size: few
V gene: TRBV6-1
D gene: .
CDR3 DNA: TGTGCCAGCAGCCCAACTAGTTTTGAGCAGTTCTTC
CDR3 protein: CASSPTSFEQFF

J gene: TRBJ2-5
clone size: .
V gene: TRBV29-1
D gene: .
CDR3 DNA: TGCAGCGTTGAAAGGGGGGCCGGGGAGACCCAGTACTTC
CDR3 protein: CSVERGAGETQYF

J gene: TRBJ2-7
clone size: once
V gene: TRBV5-4
D gene: .
CDR3 DNA: TGTGCCAGCAGTCTTCAGGCCCAGGTACACGGGGAGCAGTACTTC
CDR3 protein: CASSLQAQVHGEQYF

J gene: TRBJ1-1
clone size: .
V gene: TRBV7-2
D gene: .
CDR3 DNA: TGTGCCAGCAGCTTAGTAGGAGGGGTGGCTGAAGCTTTCTTT
CDR3 protein: CASSLVGGVAEAFF

J gene: TRBJ1-1
clone size: .
V gene: TRBV20-1
D gene: .
CDR3 DNA: TGCAGTGCTAGAGTGGGGGGCGGTGAAGCTTTCTTT
CDR3 protein: CSARVGGGEAFF

J gene: TRBJ2-7
clone size: .
V gene: TRBV20-1
D gene: TRBD1
CDR3 DNA: TGCAGTGCTAGGGCAGGGGGAAGCTCCTACGAGCAGTACTTC
CDR3 protein: CSARAGGSSYEQYF

J gene: TRBJ1-5
clone size: .
V gene: TRBV5-5
D gene: .
CDR3 DNA: TGTGCCAGCAGCGCAGAGAGGTGGCAGCCCCAGCATTTT
CDR3 protein: CASSAERWQPQHF

J gene: TRBJ2-7
clone size: .
V gene: TRBV6-1
D gene: TRBD1
CDR3 DNA: TGTGCCAGCAGTCGAGCCGGGACAGGGAACTACGAGCAGTACTTC
CDR3 protein: CASSRAGTGNYEQYF

J gene: TRBJ2-3
clone size: .
V gene: TRBV11-3
D gene: TRBD1
CDR3 DNA: TGTGCCAGCAGCATCACAGGGGATCTGAGACACACAGATACGCAGTATTTT
CDR3 protein: CASSITGDLRHTDTQYF

J gene: TRBJ1-2
clone size: few
V gene: TRBV6-1
D gene: .
CDR3 DNA: TGTGCCAGCAGAAACATTCGGCAGGTTTATGGCTACACCTTC
CDR3 protein: CASRNIRQVYGYTF

J gene: TRBJ2-5
clone size: .
V gene: TRBV20-1
D gene: .
CDR3 DNA: TGCAGTGCTAGAGATCGCGACCTGTACCAAGAGACCCAGTACTTC
CDR3 protein: CSARDRDLYQETQYF

J gene: TRBJ1-1
clone size: .
V gene: TRBV11-1
D gene: .
CDR3 DNA: TGTGCCAGCAGCCGGTGGGTCGGGGGTATGAACACTGAAGCTTTCTTT
CDR3 protein: CASSRWVGGMNTEAFF

J gene: TRBJ1-5
clone size: .
V gene: TRBV7-2
D gene: .
CDR3 DNA: TGTGCCAGCAGCAGGGGGAATCAGCCCCAGCATTTT
CDR3 protein: CASSRGNQPQHF

J gene: TRBJ2-7
clone size: .
V gene: TRBV20-1
D gene: .
CDR3 DNA: TGCAGTGCTGGGACCACCTACTCCTACGAGCAGTACTTC
CDR3 protein: CSAGTTYSYEQYF

J gene: TRBJ2-7
clone size: once
V gene: TRBV7-3
D gene: TRBD1
CDR3 DNA: TGTGCCAGCAGCCCCGGGACAGGGATCCAGTACTTC
CDR3 protein: CASSPGTGIQYF

J gene: TRBJ2-1
clone size: .
V gene: TRBV20-1
D gene: TRBD2
CDR3 DNA: TGCAGTGCTAGAATTCTCGCGGGAGGTCTTGATGAGCAGTTCTTC
CDR3 protein: CSARILAGGLDEQFF

J gene: TRBJ2-5
clone size: .
V gene: TRBV20-1
D gene: TRBD2
CDR3 DNA: TGCAGTGCTACAAAAGCGGGAGGGCTGGAGACCCAGTACTTC
CDR3 protein: CSATKAGGLETQYF

J gene: TRBJ1-5
clone size: .
V gene: TRBV2
D gene: TRBD1
CDR3 DNA: TGTGCCAGCAGCCCCGGGACAGGGGGTAATCAGCCCCAGCATTTT
CDR3 protein: CASSPGTGGNQPQHF

J gene: TRBJ1-5
clone size: .
V gene: TRBV20-1
D gene: .
CDR3 DNA: TGCAGTGCTTCTAGACAGCCCAATCAGCCCCAGCATTTT
CDR3 protein: CSASRQPNQPQHF

J gene: TRBJ2-2
clone size: few
V gene: TRBV7-3
D gene: TRBD1
CDR3 DNA: TGTGCCAGCAGCCGACAGGGAAACACCGGGGAGCTGTTTTTT
CDR3 protein: CASSRQGNTGELFF

J gene: TRBJ1-6
clone size: .
V gene: TRBV4-1
D gene: TRBD1
CDR3 DNA: TGCGCCAGCAGCGGACAGGTGCTGAATTCACCCCTCCACTTT
CDR3 protein: CASSGQVLNSPLHF

J gene: TRBJ1-2
clone size: .
V gene: TRBV20-1
D gene: .
CDR3 DNA: TGCAGTGCTTCGAATACAGGGTCCGCTAACTATGGCTACACCTTC
CDR3 protein: CSASNTGSANYGYTF

J gene: TRBJ2-1
clone size: .
V gene: TRBV7-7
D gene: .
CDR3 DNA: TGTGCTAGCAGCCGAGGACTATCCTACAATGAGCAGTTCTTC
CDR3 protein: CASSRGLSYNEQFF

J gene: TRBJ2-2
clone size: medium-sized
V gene: TRBV7-9
D gene: .
CDR3 DNA: TGTGCCAGCAGCCTGTGGCAGGGAAACACCGGGGAGCTGTTTTTT
CDR3 protein: CASSLWQGNTGELFF

J gene: TRBJ1-6
clone size: .
V gene: TRBV7-3
D gene: .
CDR3 DNA: TGTGCCAGCAGCTTAAGGGACCATAATTCACCCCTCCACTTT
CDR3 protein: CASSLRDHNSPLHF

J gene: TRBJ1-2
clone size: few
V gene: TRBV19
D gene: .
CDR3 DNA: TGTGCCAGTAGTATATCGGCGGGTGGCTATGGCTACACCTTC
CDR3 protein: CASSISAGGYGYTF

J gene: TRBJ2-1
clone size: few
V gene: TRBV7-2
D gene: TRBD2
CDR3 DNA: TGTGCCAGCAGCTGGCGGGAGATGGATGAGCAGTTCTTC
CDR3 protein: CASSWREMDEQFF

J gene: TRBJ2-1
clone size: medium-sized
V gene: TRBV15
D gene: .
CDR3 DNA: TGTGCCACCAGCAGAGATAGTCAAAATGAGCAGTTCTTC
CDR3 protein: CATSRDSQNEQFF

J gene: TRBJ1-1
clone size: .
V gene: TRBV20-1
D gene: .
CDR3 DNA: TGCAGTGCTCCCGGACAGCTGAACACTGAAGCTTTCTTT
CDR3 protein: CSAPGQLNTEAFF

J gene: TRBJ1-2
clone size: few
V gene: TRBV7-9
D gene: .
CDR3 DNA: TGTGCCAGCAGCTTAGGCGGGCCAGCCCGGAGGTACACCTTC
CDR3 protein: CASSLGGPARRYTF

J gene: TRBJ1-2
clone size: .
V gene: TRBV4-1
D gene: TRBD1
CDR3 DNA: TGCGCCAGCAGCCAAGATCCAGGGGGCGGCTACACCTTC
CDR3 protein: CASSQDPGGGYTF

J gene: TRBJ2-5
clone size: .
V gene: TRBV21-1
D gene: .
CDR3 DNA: .
CDR3 protein: CASSKYGCYKPGRSGETQYF

J gene: TRBJ2-1
clone size: few
V gene: TRBV20-1
D gene: .
CDR3 DNA: TGCAGTGCTAGAGATAGGGTAACAGGGACCTACAATGAGCAGTTCTTC
CDR3 protein: CSARDRVTGTYNEQFF